In this sample, the clone carrying this T cell receptor (beta chain) turned up a few times. Its antigen is not identified. V lost 0 bases to trimming and J lost 6 bases, with 12 bases between them. Germline lookup yields CDR1 LGHNA and CDR2 YNFKEQ. The CDR3 loop spans 15 amino acids. Lactation, pregnancy, other autoimmune disease or uncontrolled infection excluded patients. These data come from a study of T cells in Graves' hyperthyroidism and ophthalmopathy. Study-wide points: Model predictions of ophthalmopathy came a median 6.5 months before onset. Most clonotypes that expanded in the thyroid above 0.001 also showed up in blood.

Amplification yielded TCR beta CDR3 regions, with RNA transcripts as the source. A first-round RT-PCR of the TCR CDR3 used the HTBI primer set. MiXCR was run by TCRdb on the multiplex PCR reads, yielding one entry per CDR3 protein. The sample has hundreds of thousands of distinct CDR3 sequences, roughly 37% seen once. This chain connects TRBV4-2 to TRBJ1-3, with D maybe TRBD1 (5 bases). Sequencing was done on a sample of blood. This sequence originates from a man between 18 and 35 years old with Graves' hyperthyroidism. CDR3 sequence (DNA): TGTGCCAGCAGCCAAGATGAGGGGCCAGAAAACACCATATATTTT. Translating it yields CASSQDEGPENTIYF.